Sequencing of this T cell receptor beta chain was carried out in a study of blood T cell repertoires in COVID-19. Across the study: In each case, the material was cDNA or gDNA derived from T cells, B-cell-depleted T cells, or PBMCs.

From germline, CDR1 is LGHDT and CDR2 YNNKEL (reference sequence). V was cut by 1 base and J by 7 bases, with 11 bases left in between. The CDR3 totals 14 residues. Per the original data handling: Reference gene primers were amplified, and this amplification served to estimate nucleated cell counts. The table came from immunoSEQ multiplex PCR; TCRdb's copy has only in-frame clones and leaves some out. V, J and clone size reflect that table, while D and trimming were determined from the DNA. The repertoire holds about 240,000 clones, with roughly 87% as singletons. The sequencing input was peripheral blood. The source of this sequence is a man in his 60s who had recovered from COVID-19. The genes are TRBV3-1 (or the pseudogene TRBV3-2) and TRBJ1-5, with D hard to call. CDR3 loop: CASSQGWGGQPQHF. CDR3 bases: TGTGCCAGCAGCCAAGGGTGGGGAGGCCAGCCCCAGCATTTT.